Each of the 26 T cell receptor beta chains below was sequenced from the same sample in a study of blood T cell repertoires in COVID-19. The method was immunoSEQ multiplex PCR; TCRdb's version includes in-frame clones alone and lacks a portion of them. The repertoire holds tens of thousands of clones, with roughly 80% as singletons. The material sequenced was peripheral blood. All receptors come from a human donor in a cohort sampled during active COVID-19.

The V gene is TRBV6-5, the J gene TRBJ1-5; D gene ambiguous. CDR1 and CDR2 from the germline V gene are MNHEY and SVGAGI. V gave up 4 bases and J gave up 6 bases, with 7 bases separating them. CDR3 length equals 12 residues. DNA for the CDR3: TGTGCCAGCAGTTTAACAGTTCAGCCCCAGCATTTT. Its translation: CASSLTVQPQHF.

The rearrangement uses TRBV3-1 (or the pseudogene TRBV3-2) and TRBJ1-1, with D perhaps TRBD1 (6 bases). The CDR3 is 15 amino acids. Per germline, CDR1 LGHDT and CDR2 YNNKEL (reference sequence). Trimming shortened V by 2 bases and J by 7 bases, and 17 bases separated the two germline ends. The DNA of the CDR3 is TGTGCCAGCAGCCAACTGGTGGGCAGGGGAGATGAAGCTTTCTTT. It translates to CASSQLVGRGDEAFF.

This clone has only a few counts. This chain uses TRBV19 with TRBJ1-6; 9 positions match TRBD1. The J segment lost 7 bases and the V segment lost 7 bases, leaving 8 bases of the junction unmatched. CDR3 length: 15 residues. Germline CDR1 reads LNHDA; CDR2 reads SQIVND (reference sequence). The CDR3 nucleotides are TGTGCCAGTACCCCCGGGGACAGGGTGAATTCACCCCTCCACTTT. Its protein product is CASTPGDRVNSPLHF.

The chain uses TRBV5-1 and TRBJ1-1; a possible D gene is TRBD1 (6 bases). Trimming stripped 7 bases from V and 1 base from J, with 17 bases between. The CDR3 loop spans 15 amino acids. The germline V gene encodes CDR1 SGHRS and CDR2 YFSETQ. CDR3 DNA sequence: TGCGCCAGCCTACCGACAGGAGAGCCGAACACTGAAGCTTTCTTT. It encodes CASLPTGEPNTEAFF.

The CDR3 nucleotides are TGTGCCAGCAGTGAAAACTCTCGTATAACTTCACCCCTCCACTTT. Translated: CASSENSRITSPLHF. The chain employs TRBV6-1 and TRBJ1-6; no reliable D call. CDR1 is MNHNS, CDR2 SASEGT, per germline. The CDR3 contains 15 residues. Deletions cut 2 bases from V and 9 bases from J, with 14 bases between.

J is TRBJ1-2 and V is TRBV12-3 or TRBV12-4; tentatively, D is TRBD1 (5 bases). This CDR3 is 12 amino acids long. V was trimmed by 5 bases and J by 7 bases, leaving 11 bases between them. CDR3: CASSQTVGGYTF. The CDR3 nucleotides are TGTGCCAGCAGTCAGACAGTTGGTGGCTACACCTTC.

This clone was counted a single time. V is TRBV5-1 and J is TRBJ2-2; TRBD2 matches at 9 bases. This CDR3 region has 16 residues. Trimming at V came to 1 base and at J to 7 bases, leaving 8 bases not matched to a gene. Germline CDR1 and CDR2: SGHRS and YFSETQ. The CDR3 bases are TGCGCCAGCAGCTTGACCAGCGGGGGGCCGGGCGGGGAGCTGTTTTTT. Amino acids: CASSLTSGGPGGELFF.

This clone was seen just once. This chain joins TRBV20-1 and TRBJ2-6; 7 nucleotides align to TRBD1. The CDR3 has 17 residues. Trimming took 3 bases from V and 3 from J; bases not matched to a gene: 11. Germline CDR1 and CDR2: DFQATT and SNEGSKA (reference sequence). The CDR3 protein is CSASPLTGAFGANVLTF. The CDR3 DNA reads TGCAGTGCTAGTCCTCTCACAGGGGCCTTTGGGGCCAACGTCCTGACTTTC.

Only a few counts were recorded for this clone. The chain has TRBV3-1 (or the pseudogene TRBV3-2) and TRBJ1-4; D uncertain. The CDR3 is 12 residues long. V was trimmed by 8 bases and J by 5 bases, leaving 9 bases between them. Germline CDR1 and CDR2: LGHDT and YNNKEL (reference sequence). The CDR3 is CASADTNEKLFF. DNA of the CDR3: TGTGCCAGCGCGGATACCAATGAAAAACTGTTTTTT.

The V call is TRBV5-4, the J call TRBJ2-3; 16 positions match TRBD2. CDR3 length: 16 amino acids. Trimming removed 4 bases from V and 7 bases from J; junction bases left unmatched: 6. Germline CDR1 SGHNT, CDR2 YYREEE (reference sequence). CDR3 amino acids: CASSAGTSGGAHTQYF. CDR3 sequence (DNA): TGTGCCAGCAGCGCCGGGACTAGCGGGGGGGCCCATACGCAGTATTTT.

V gene TRBV19 combines with J gene TRBJ1-6; possible D gene TRBD1, 6 bases. The CDR3 is 15 residues long. The V and J ends lost 5 bases and 8 bases respectively, with 16 bases between them. Germline-derived CDR1 and CDR2 are LNHDA and SQIVND (reference sequence). The CDR3: CASSPTGHGDSPLHF. The CDR3 region has the DNA TGTGCCAGTAGTCCTACGGGACACGGAGATTCACCCCTCCACTTT.

This clone was seen many times. The same CDR3 can be traced to other DNA sequences in this sample. J is TRBJ2-3 and V is TRBV9; D might be TRBD2 (6 bases). Germline CDR1 SGDLS, CDR2 YYNGEE. The CDR3 loop spans 14 amino acids. Trimming took off 4 bases at V and 3 bases at J, with 12 bases between the two ends. CDR3 nucleotide sequence: TGTGCCAGCAGCCCTCGACTAGGGACAGATACGCAGTATTTT. Translating gives CASSPRLGTDTQYF.

The rearrangement joins TRBV4-1 to TRBJ2-5; 7 nucleotides agree with TRBD1. With 4 bases clipped from V and 5 bases from J, the junction kept 7 bases outside the gene matches. Germline CDR1 reads MGHRA; CDR2 reads YSYEKL. The CDR3 has 14 amino acids. The CDR3: CASSPTDRAETQYF. CDR3 nucleotide sequence: TGCGCCAGCAGCCCAACAGACAGGGCGGAGACCCAGTACTTC.

The chain links TRBV11-2 to TRBJ1-2; the D is unclear. The V end was cut by 0 bases, the J end by 8 bases, with 13 bases between. CDR1 SGHAT and CDR2 FQNNGV come from the germline V gene. The CDR3 loop spans 14 amino acids. The CDR3 bases are TGTGCCAGCAGCTTAGATTGGCAGGCCGTCGGCTACACCTTC. Encoded protein: CASSLDWQAVGYTF.

CDR3 sequence reads: CASSRPPGQVVAGPLTGELFF. The CDR3 DNA reads as TGCGCCAGCAGCCGCCCTCCGGGACAGGTGGTCGCGGGTCCACTGACCGGGGAGCTGTTTTTT. This chain uses TRBV4-1 with TRBJ2-2; TRBD1 agrees at 8 bases. CDR3 length equals 21 residues. Trimming took 4 bases from V and 5 from J; bases not matched to a gene: 24. CDR1 MGHRA and CDR2 YSYEKL come from the germline V gene.

The gene calls are TRBV4-1 and TRBJ2-3; 7 positions match TRBD2. V lost 3 bases and J lost 0; bases outside the gene matches: 6. This CDR3 contains 16 residues. Germline V gene data show CDR1 as MGHRA and CDR2 as YSYEKL. The CDR3 coding sequence is TGCGCCAGCAGCCATCTAGTAGCGGGTAGCACAGATACGCAGTATTTT. The encoded protein is CASSHLVAGSTDTQYF.

The CDR3 loop is CASSPGGWSSGANVLTF. The CDR3 region has the DNA TGTGCCAGCAGTCCCGGGGGGTGGTCGTCCGGGGCCAACGTCCTGACTTTC. This sequence joins TRBV27 and TRBJ2-6; 7 bases match TRBD2. This CDR3 has 17 residues. Looked up from germline, CDR1 is MNHEY and CDR2 is SMNVEV (reference sequence). V shed 5 bases, J shed 4 bases, and the junction held 11 bases outside the gene matches.

The chain recombines TRBV28 with TRBJ1-1; possible D gene TRBD1, 5 bases. CDR1 and CDR2 from the germline V gene are MDHEN and SYDVKM. V lost 7 bases and J 4 bases, leaving 16 bases between the germline ends. The CDR3 loop spans 14 amino acids. The CDR3 nucleotides are TGTGCCAGCACCCCAGGGTTGATCACCACTGAAGCTTTCTTT. It is translated as CASTPGLITTEAFF. Filled out from reference TRBV28 and TRBJ1-1, the complete variable domain reads DVKVTQSSRYLVKRTGEKVFLECVQDMDHENMFWYRQDPGLGLRLIYFSYDVKMKEKGDIPEGYSVSREKKERFSLILESASTNQTSMYLCASTPGLITTEAFFGQGTRLTVV.

The chain combines TRBV13 with TRBJ1-2; D unclear. Germline V gene sequence: CDR1 PRHDT, CDR2 FYEKMQ (reference sequence). The CDR3 length is 12 residues. V was pared by 5 bases and J by 7 bases, with 11 bases between. In nucleotides, the CDR3 is TGTGCCAGCAGCCCCCCGGTTGGTGGCTACACCTTC. It is translated as CASSPPVGGYTF.

Only one count was recorded for this clone. The rearrangement uses TRBV27 and TRBJ1-5; D ambiguous. Germline values: CDR1 MNHEY, CDR2 SMNVEV (reference sequence). Trimming took off 5 bases at V and 2 bases at J, with 13 bases between the two ends. The CDR3 covers 15 residues. The chain's CDR3 is CASSRTPAGNQPQHF. CDR3 bases: TGTGCCAGCAGTCGGACTCCCGCTGGCAATCAGCCCCAGCATTTT.

The rearrangement joins TRBV19 to TRBJ2-7, with D maybe TRBD1 (6 bases). This CDR3 has 14 residues. V lost 5 bases, J lost 0 bases, and 11 bases lay in between. Germline-derived CDR1 and CDR2 are LNHDA and SQIVND (reference sequence). Here the CDR3 reads CASSGRGRSYEQYF. The CDR3 DNA reads TGTGCCAGTAGTGGCAGGGGACGCTCCTACGAGCAGTACTTC.

V usage is TRBV2 and J usage is TRBJ2-7, with 7 bases lining up with TRBD1. From germline, CDR1 is SNHLY and CDR2 FYNNEI. V gave up 6 bases and J gave up 2 bases; unmatched junction bases: 10. The CDR3 is 15 residues long. The CDR3 region is CASSQTGNGAYEQYF. The CDR3, as DNA: TGTGCCAGCAGCCAGACAGGGAACGGGGCCTACGAGCAGTACTTC.

This sequence joins TRBV19 and TRBJ2-5; 7 nucleotides align to TRBD2. Trimming at V came to 9 bases and at J to 4 bases, leaving 8 bases not matched to a gene. CDR3 length equals 13 residues. The germline CDR1 and CDR2 sequences are LNHDA and SQIVND (reference sequence). CDR3 sequence (DNA): TGTGCCAGCGAGGGAGGGTACGGAGAGACCCAGTACTTC. This sequence encodes CASEGGYGETQYF. Combining the CDR3 with reference TRBV19 and TRBJ2-5 gives the whole variable domain DGGITQSPKYLFRKEGQNVTLSCEQNLNHDAMYWYRQDPGQGLRLIYYSQIVNDFQKGDIAEGYSVSREKKESFPLTVTSAQKNPTAFYLCASEGGYGETQYFGPGTRLLVL.

This clone was observed a single time. The chain carries TRBV6-6 and TRBJ1-4, with a possible D match to TRBD1 (5 bases). There are 16 residues in the CDR3. V lost 6 bases and J lost 1, with 15 bases in between. CDR1 and CDR2 (germline): MNHNY, SVGAGI (reference sequence). The CDR3 sequence is CASSPIGALTNEKLFF. For the CDR3, the DNA is TGTGCCAGCAGCCCCATAGGGGCGCTAACTAATGAAAAACTGTTTTTT.

This chain links TRBV5-1 with TRBJ1-1; D is perhaps TRBD1 (6 bases). V dropped 0 bases and J dropped 3 bases, with 18 bases sitting between them. The CDR3 has 17 residues. Germline loops: CDR1 SGHRS, CDR2 YFSETQ. The CDR3 loop is CASSLAVGALVDTEAFF. The CDR3 coding sequence is TGCGCCAGCAGCTTGGCCGTGGGGGCTTTAGTGGACACTGAAGCTTTCTTT.

The CDR3 DNA sequence: TGTGCCAGCAGCCAACAGGGGGCAAGGAATTCACCCCTCCACTTT. It codes for CASSQQGARNSPLHF. J is TRBJ1-6 and V is TRBV11-2; 9 nucleotides line up with TRBD1. J gave up 7 bases and V 5 bases, and 6 bases lay outside the gene matches. The CDR3 totals 15 residues. Germline V gene sequence: CDR1 SGHAT, CDR2 FQNNGV.